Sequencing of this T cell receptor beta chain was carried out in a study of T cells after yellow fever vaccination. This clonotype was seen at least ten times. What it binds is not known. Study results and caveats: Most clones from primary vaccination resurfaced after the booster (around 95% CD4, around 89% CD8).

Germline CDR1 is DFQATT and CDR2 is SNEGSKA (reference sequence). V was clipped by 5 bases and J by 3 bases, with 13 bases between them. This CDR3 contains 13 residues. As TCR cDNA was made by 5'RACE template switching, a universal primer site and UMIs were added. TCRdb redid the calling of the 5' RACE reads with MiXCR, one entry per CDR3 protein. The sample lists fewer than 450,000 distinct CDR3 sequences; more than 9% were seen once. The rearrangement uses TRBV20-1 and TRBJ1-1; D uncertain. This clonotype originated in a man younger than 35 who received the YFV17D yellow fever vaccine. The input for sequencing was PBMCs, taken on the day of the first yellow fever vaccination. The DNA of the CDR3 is TGCAGTGCTCGTCCCGGGGAGTACACTGAAGCTTTCTTT. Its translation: CSARPGEYTEAFF.